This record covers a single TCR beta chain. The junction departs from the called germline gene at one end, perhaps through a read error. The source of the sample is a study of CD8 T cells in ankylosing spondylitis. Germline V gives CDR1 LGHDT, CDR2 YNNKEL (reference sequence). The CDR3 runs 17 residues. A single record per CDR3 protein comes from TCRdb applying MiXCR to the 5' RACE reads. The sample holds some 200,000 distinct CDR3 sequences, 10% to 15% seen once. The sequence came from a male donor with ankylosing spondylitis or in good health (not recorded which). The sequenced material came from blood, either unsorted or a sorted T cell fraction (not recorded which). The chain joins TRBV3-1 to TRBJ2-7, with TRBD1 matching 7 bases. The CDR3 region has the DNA TGTGCCTGCAGCAAGCATGCCGGTCCGAGACAGGGCTACGAGCAGTACTTC. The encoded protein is CACSKHAGPRQGYEQYF.